Following are 21 T cell receptor beta chains from one sample sequenced in a study of OX40 agonist ivuxolimab in advanced cancers. Generated by immunoSEQ multiplex PCR, the TCRdb table keeps only in-frame clones and is missing some. The sample includes roughly 81,000 clones, 70% to 90% seen only once; the top ten take 5% to 7%. The sample here was CD4+ or CD8+ T cells sorted from blood, taken in a trial of the OX40 agonist ivuxolimab. The receptors come from an adult with an advanced solid tumor such as melanoma, head and neck, liver or kidney cancer.

This clone is medium-sized (0.01 to 0.1%). The rearrangement joins TRBV7-7 to TRBJ2-5; TRBD2 is a possible D gene (5 bases). This CDR3 is 13 amino acids long. V dropped 5 bases and J dropped 5 bases, with 12 bases sitting between them. Germline loops: CDR1 SSHAT, CDR2 FNYEAQ (reference sequence). CDR3 bases: TGTGCCAGCAGCCGTACTAGTGCTGAGACCCAGTACTTC. It is translated as CASSRTSAETQYF.

The J gene is TRBJ2-7, the V gene TRBV7-8; 8 bases are shared with TRBD2. Germline loops: CDR1 SGHVS, CDR2 FQNEAQ. Germline trimming cut 5 bases from V and 6 bases from J; bases unmatched to any gene: 9. This CDR3 has 14 amino acids. The CDR3 region has the DNA TGTGCCAGCAGCCCCCAGCGGGAGTTTGTCGAGCAGTACTTC. It codes for CASSPQREFVEQYF.

The rearrangement uses TRBV29-1 and TRBJ1-1; 8 positions match TRBD1. J gave up 0 bases and V 7 bases, and 4 bases lay outside the gene matches. The CDR3 extends over 13 amino acids. Germline CDR1 and CDR2: SQVTM and ANQGSEA. The CDR3 bases are TGCAGCGGGCAGGGGGCTCTGAACACTGAAGCTTTCTTT. Its protein is CSGQGALNTEAFF.

This clone was observed a single time. The rearrangement links TRBV10-2 to TRBJ1-1; D unresolved. This CDR3 spans 12 amino acids. Between the trimmed V and J ends, which lost 6 bases and 1 base, there was a span of 6 bases. Germline lookup yields CDR1 WSHSY and CDR2 SAAADI. CDR3: CASRQTNTEAFF. Here the CDR3 DNA reads TGCGCCAGCAGGCAGACGAACACTGAAGCTTTCTTT.

This chain links TRBV7-3 with TRBJ2-3; D call uncertain. Deletions cut 3 bases from V and 6 bases from J, with 7 bases between. This CDR3 spans 12 amino acids. The V gene's germline CDR1 is SGHTA and CDR2 FQGTGA. CDR3 bases: TGTGCCAGCAGCTTTCCGTTGGATACGCAGTATTTT. It codes for CASSFPLDTQYF.

This chain uses TRBV30 with TRBJ2-7; D might be TRBD1 (6 bases). CDR3 length: 12 residues. Trimming shortened V by 2 bases and J by 6 bases, and 11 bases separated the two germline ends. Germline CDR1 and CDR2: GTSNPN and SVGIG (reference sequence). In DNA form, the CDR3 reads TGTGCCTGGAGTTCACAGGGTAGCGAGCAGTACTTC. Protein product: CAWSSQGSEQYF.

The chain has TRBV29-1 and TRBJ1-1; TRBD1 matches 8 bases. The germline V gene has CDR1 SQVTM and CDR2 ANQGSEA. CDR3 size: 13 residues. The trim removed 6 bases at V and 4 bases at J, leaving 7 bases unmatched. The CDR3 DNA follows: TGCAGCGTCAAAGGGACAGGTAGCACTGAAGCTTTCTTT. Translation gives CSVKGTGSTEAFF.

The chain joins TRBV5-1 to TRBJ1-6, with TRBD1 matching over 10 bases. This CDR3 is 15 amino acids long. Trimming at V came to 3 bases and at J to 8 bases, leaving 5 bases not matched to a gene. Per germline, CDR1 SGHRS and CDR2 YFSETQ. The DNA for the CDR3 is TGCGCCAGCAGCTCCGGGGACAGGGGCGATTCACCCCTCCACTTT. Encoded protein: CASSSGDRGDSPLHF.

The rearrangement joins TRBV21-1 to TRBJ2-3; the table's D call, TRBD1, was not checked against the DNA. TRBV21-1 is classified as a pseudogene. The CDR3 extends over 15 amino acids. This CDR3 reads CASFPGGQARDTQYF. In DNA form, the CDR3 reads TGTGCCAGCTTCCCTGGGGGACAGGCCAGGGATACGCAGTATTTT.

This rearrangement joins TRBV30 to TRBJ2-4; 9 bases fit TRBD1. CDR1 GTSNPN and CDR2 SVGIG come from the germline V gene (reference sequence). The CDR3 sequence is 15 residues long. Trimming removed 3 bases from V and 6 bases from J; junction bases left unmatched: 9. The CDR3 protein is CAWRGRGQGGNIQYF. The CDR3 nucleotides are TGTGCCTGGAGGGGAAGGGGACAGGGAGGAAACATTCAGTACTTC.

The chain recombines TRBV27 with TRBJ1-5; possibly TRBD1 for D (5 bases). The length of the CDR3 is 14 residues. CDR1 is MNHEY and CDR2 is SMNVEV in the germline V gene (reference sequence). Trimming stripped 6 bases from V and 4 bases from J, with 13 bases between. CDR3 coding DNA: TGTGCCAGCAGCCGAGGGGCAGAAAATCAGCCCCAGCATTTT. Residues: CASSRGAENQPQHF.

The rearrangement uses TRBV10-2 and TRBJ2-1, with 11 bases that match TRBD2. This CDR3 has 17 residues. Germline CDR1 reads WSHSY; CDR2 reads SAAADI. Trimming cost V 3 bases and J 4 bases; bases outside gene matches: 8. This CDR3 is CASSDLLAGGQYNEQFF. The DNA of the CDR3 is TGCGCCAGCAGTGACCTCCTAGCGGGGGGCCAATACAATGAGCAGTTCTTC.

The V gene is TRBV5-6, the J gene TRBJ2-1; 10 nucleotides agree with TRBD2. CDR1 and CDR2 (germline): SGHDT, YYEEEE. V lost 4 bases, J lost 8 bases, and 12 bases stayed unmatched. There are 16 residues in the CDR3. The CDR3 DNA follows: TGTGCCAGCAGCGTGGTTCCGGGACTAGCGCGCGATGAGCAGTTCTTC. It encodes CASSVVPGLARDEQFF.

The CDR3 DNA reads TGTGCCAGCAGTGAATTCTCAGCGGCCTCCTACAATGAGCAGTTCTTC. Its protein product is CASSEFSAASYNEQFF. The J gene is TRBJ2-1, the V gene TRBV6-1; D is possibly TRBD2 (5 bases). Germline CDR1 reads MNHNS; CDR2 reads SASEGT. With 2 bases removed from V and 0 bases from J, the gap between germline ends came to 11 bases. This CDR3 spans 16 amino acids.

The rearrangement joins TRBV7-9 to TRBJ1-4, with 10 bases identical to TRBD1. The V segment lost 8 bases and the J segment 7 bases; nucleotides outside the gene matches: 10. CDR1 and CDR2 from the germline V gene are SEHNR and FQNEAQ (reference sequence). The CDR3 length is 15 residues. CDR3: CASRGGGTGVEKLFF. In DNA form, the CDR3 reads TGTGCCAGCCGCGGGGGTGGGACAGGGGTTGAAAAACTGTTTTTT.

About this clone: Other DNA sequences in this sample translate to the same CDR3. The rearrangement links TRBV29-1 to TRBJ2-7; 11 bases match TRBD1. This CDR3 spans 13 amino acids. J gave up 2 bases and V 3 bases, and 0 bases lay outside the gene matches. Germline V CDR1 and CDR2: SQVTM, ANQGSEA. The CDR3 DNA is TGCAGCGTTGAGGGACAGGGGGCCTACGAGCAGTACTTC. Translation gives CSVEGQGAYEQYF.

This clone was found once. The rearrangement links TRBV9 to TRBJ2-3, with a possible D match to TRBD2 (6 bases). V was cut by 0 bases and J by 4 bases, with 15 bases left in between. Per germline, CDR1 SGDLS and CDR2 YYNGEE. The CDR3 loop spans 16 amino acids. The CDR3 reads CASSVDFGRPADTQYF. CDR3 nucleotide sequence: TGTGCCAGCAGCGTAGACTTCGGGAGACCCGCAGATACGCAGTATTTT. The full variable domain, rest sourced from reference TRBV9 and TRBJ2-3, is DSGVTQTPKHLITATGQRVTLRCSPRSGDLSVYWYQQSLDQGLQFLIQYYNGEERAKGNILERFSAQQFPDLHSELNLSSLELGDSALYFCASSVDFGRPADTQYFGPGTRLTVL.

V and J are TRBV5-1 and TRBJ2-1, with TRBD1 as a possible D gene (5 bases). Germline CDR1 reads SGHRS; CDR2 reads YFSETQ. This CDR3 contains 12 residues. Between the trimmed V and J ends, which lost 0 bases and 8 bases, there was a span of 6 bases. The CDR3, as DNA: TGCGCCAGCAGCTTGGGCAGGGATGAGCAGTTCTTC. This codes for CASSLGRDEQFF.

J is TRBJ1-1 and V is TRBV7-2; D gene unclear. The CDR3 has 13 residues. From germline, CDR1 is SGHTA and CDR2 FQGNSA. The V end was cut by 5 bases, the J end by 1 base, with 8 bases between. CDR3 nucleotide sequence: TGTGCCAGCAGCAAATCACAGAACACTGAAGCTTTCTTT. Translation gives CASSKSQNTEAFF.

The CDR3, as DNA: TGTGCCAGCACCTCAGGGGGCGGCCAGCAGTACTTC. Translated: CASTSGGGQQYF. This rearrangement joins TRBV11-2 to TRBJ2-5; 8 nucleotides agree with TRBD1. Germline V gene data show CDR1 as SGHAT and CDR2 as FQNNGV. This CDR3 region has 12 residues. Trimming took 7 bases from V and 11 from J; bases not matched to a gene: 9.

J is TRBJ2-7 and V is TRBV18, with TRBD1 matching over 12 bases. The junction had 2 bases not matched to a gene; V was cut back by 3 bases and J by 5 bases. The length of the CDR3 is 14 residues. Germline CDR1 KGHSH, CDR2 LQKENI. CDR3 nucleotide sequence: TGTGCCAGCTCACCGGGACAGGGGGCCCACGAGCAGTACTTC. Its protein product is CASSPGQGAHEQYF. The variable domain in full, with the rest retrieved from reference TRBV18 and TRBJ2-7, is NAGVMQNPRHLVRRRGQEARLRCSPMKGHSHVYWYRQLPEEGLKFMVYLQKENIIDESGMPKERFSAEFPKEGPSILRIQQVVRGDSAAYFCASSPGQGAHEQYFGPGTRLTVT.